Presented here are 32 T cell receptor beta chains from one specimen sequenced in a study of PD-L1 blockade in urothelial cancer (dated by TCRdb to the late 2010s). Libraries were made using the immunoSEQ multiplex PCR assay. Entries here come from immuneACCESS through TCRdb and include only in-frame sequences with V and J called. Some clones fail to appear in such tables; in the studies checked, an unresolved V gene covers under half of the shortfall, and the cause of the remainder is unknown. The sample yields fewer than 100,000 clones; around four fifths were counted once. Of the sample, under 8.5% falls within the top ten clones. According to the study, the label for this sample's time point signals: pretreatment peripheral blood. Here the sequenced sample was PBMCs, taken around atezolizumab (anti-PD-L1) treatment. The source of these receptors is a man in his forties with urothelial cancer.

This chain links TRBV10-1 with TRBJ2-5, with D possibly TRBD2 on 6 matching bases. CDR1 and CDR2 from the germline V gene are WNHNN and SYGVQD (reference sequence). This CDR3 has 12 amino acids. V was trimmed by 5 bases and J by 7 bases, leaving 11 bases between them. The CDR3 DNA follows: TGCGCCAGCAGTCCCGGAGGGAGGACCCAGTACTTC. Protein product: CASSPGGRTQYF.

V usage is TRBV7-9 and J usage is TRBJ1-1, with D perhaps TRBD1 (5 bases). The CDR3 totals 16 residues. Trimming stripped 3 bases from V and 0 bases from J, with 14 bases between. Germline CDR1 reads SEHNR; CDR2 reads FQNEAQ (reference sequence). CDR3 protein: CASSLDRQLMNTEAFF. The CDR3 DNA sequence: TGTGCCAGCAGCTTGGACCGACAGCTCATGAACACTGAAGCTTTCTTT.

The chain couples TRBV28 to TRBJ1-1, with D possibly being TRBD1 (5 bases). Germline V CDR1 and CDR2: MDHEN, SYDVKM. The CDR3 is made up of 15 amino acids. Trimming took 6 bases from V and 4 from J, leaving 18 bases between them. Written as DNA, the CDR3 is TGTGCCAGCAGCCCCCGTGGGGGGGAAAGCACTGAAGCTTTCTTT. The encoded protein is CASSPRGGESTEAFF.

The V and J genes are TRBV2 and TRBJ2-2; TRBD1 is a possible D gene (7 bases). The CDR3 has 14 residues. In germline, CDR1 is SNHLY, CDR2 FYNNEI. V lost 7 bases and J lost 7, with 16 bases in between. CDR3 nucleotides: TGTGCCAGCACAGGGGGGCCGCGGGTCGGGGAGCTGTTTTTT. It specifies CASTGGPRVGELFF.

The CDR3 nucleotides read TGTGCCAGCAGTTTATTACAGGGGTCCGGGGAAAAACTGTTTTTT. Translating gives CASSLLQGSGEKLFF. This chain connects TRBV6-6 to TRBJ1-4; TRBD1 matches at 7 bases. This CDR3 region has 15 residues. The junction had 10 bases not matched to a gene; V was cut back by 4 bases and J by 8 bases. Per the germline V gene, CDR1 is MNHNY and CDR2 is SVGAGI (reference sequence).

The genes are TRBV5-4 and TRBJ1-1, with 8 bases fitting TRBD1. The CDR3 totals 15 residues. V shed 4 bases and J 3 bases; nucleotides not matched to a gene: 8. Germline CDR1 reads SGHNT; CDR2 reads YYREEE (reference sequence). This CDR3 reads CASSAAGGGDTEAFF. The CDR3 coding sequence is TGTGCCAGCAGCGCTGCAGGGGGCGGGGACACTGAAGCTTTCTTT.

The CDR3, as DNA: TGCGCCAGCAGCCCAGTTGGGGCGGGAGTGGGAGACGATGAGCAGTTCTTC. This codes for CASSPVGAGVGDDEQFF. V is TRBV5-1 and J is TRBJ2-1, with TRBD2 matching 7 bases. Unmatched junction bases numbered 18, after V lost 4 bases and J lost 8 bases. The CDR3 consists of 17 residues. Germline V gene data show CDR1 as SGHRS and CDR2 as YFSETQ.

For the CDR3, the DNA is TGCGCCAGCAGCAACAGCGGGGTGTCATACGAGCAGTACTTC. It codes for CASSNSGVSYEQYF. This chain joins TRBV5-1 and TRBJ2-7; 7 bases align to TRBD2. This CDR3 contains 14 residues. The ends lost 4 bases at V and 4 bases at J; junction bases unmatched: 8. CDR1 and CDR2 from the germline V gene are SGHRS and YFSETQ.

The V call is TRBV6-4, the J call TRBJ1-1; D remains unclear. The CDR3 is made up of 13 amino acids. The germline V and J ends were trimmed by 6 bases and 1 base, with 9 bases remaining between them. The germline gives CDR1 MRHNA, CDR2 SNTAGT. The CDR3 sequence: CASSLDTNTEAFF. CDR3 sequence (DNA): TGTGCCAGCAGCCTCGACACGAACACTGAAGCTTTCTTT.

The rearrangement joins TRBV15 to TRBJ2-1; perhaps TRBD2 as D (5 bases). CDR3 length: 13 amino acids. Per the germline V gene, CDR1 is LNHNV and CDR2 is YYDKDF (reference sequence). Trimming shortened V by 11 bases and J by 9 bases, and 20 bases separated the two germline ends. CDR3 region: CALREGSPLEQFF. Written as DNA, the CDR3 is TGTGCCCTGAGGGAAGGATCCCCCCTTGAGCAGTTCTTC.

CDR3 region: CASGIKTQGQEETQYF. As DNA, the CDR3 is TGTGCTAGTGGTATAAAAACGCAGGGACAGGAAGAGACCCAGTACTTC. The chain has TRBV12-5 and TRBJ2-5, with TRBD1 identical over 8 bases. CDR1 is LGHNT, CDR2 FRNRAP, per germline. V lost 5 bases, J lost 3 bases, and 11 bases stayed unmatched. CDR3 length: 16 amino acids.

The genes are TRBV6-5 and TRBJ2-1; D is unclear. V lost 5 bases and J lost 10, with 15 bases in between. The CDR3 is 13 amino acids. Looked up from germline, CDR1 is MNHEY and CDR2 is SVGAGI. This CDR3 reads CASSARPWREQFF. The CDR3 DNA reads as TGTGCCAGCAGTGCCCGACCTTGGCGGGAGCAGTTCTTC.

The genes are TRBV28 and TRBJ2-7, with D perhaps matching TRBD1 (5 bases). Germline CDR1 and CDR2: MDHEN and SYDVKM. The CDR3 sequence is 12 residues long. With 6 bases removed from V and 7 bases from J, the gap between germline ends came to 13 bases. The CDR3 DNA reads TGTGCCAGCAGCCCCGGACACCCGGAGCAGTACTTC. It is translated as CASSPGHPEQYF.

This chain links TRBV19 with TRBJ1-5, with 8 bases aligning to TRBD1. The CDR3 runs to 16 residues. The V segment lost 5 bases and the J segment 5 bases; nucleotides outside the gene matches: 11. Germline loops: CDR1 LNHDA, CDR2 SQIVND (reference sequence). The CDR3 here is CASSPLGQGRDQPQHF. The CDR3 region has the DNA TGTGCCAGTAGTCCCCTCGGACAGGGCCGGGATCAGCCCCAGCATTTT.

The chain links TRBV28 to TRBJ2-6, with TRBD1 identical over 8 bases. Germline-derived CDR1 and CDR2 are MDHEN and SYDVKM. V gave up 2 bases and J gave up 3 bases; unmatched junction bases: 0. CDR3 length: 15 amino acids. For the CDR3, the DNA is TGTGCCAGCAGTTTAGGGACAGGTGGGGCCAACGTCCTGACTTTC. Translated, it gives CASSLGTGGANVLTF. Based on the CDR3 plus reference TRBV28 and TRBJ2-6, the full variable domain is DVKVTQSSRYLVKRTGEKVFLECVQDMDHENMFWYRQDPGLGLRLIYFSYDVKMKEKGDIPEGYSVSREKKERFSLILESASTNQTSMYLCASSLGTGGANVLTFGAGSRLTVL.

The V call is TRBV19, the J call TRBJ2-3, with TRBD1 as a possible D gene (6 bases). Germline V CDR1 and CDR2: LNHDA, SQIVND (reference sequence). This CDR3 contains 15 residues. V lost 6 bases and J lost 0, with 13 bases in between. CDR3 sequence (DNA): TGTGCCAGTAGCTCTACCGGGACAAGCACAGATACGCAGTATTTT. It translates to CASSSTGTSTDTQYF.

V usage is TRBV15 and J usage is TRBJ2-7, with 10 bases identical to TRBD2. With 5 bases clipped from V and 3 bases from J, the junction kept 10 bases outside the gene matches. The CDR3 is made up of 16 amino acids. Germline loops: CDR1 LNHNV, CDR2 YYDKDF (reference sequence). CDR3: CATSRGLAELYYEQYF. CDR3 nucleotides: TGTGCCACCAGCCGCGGACTAGCGGAGTTATACTACGAGCAGTACTTC.

The chain joins TRBV6-1 to TRBJ2-1, with a possible D match to TRBD2 (6 bases). The V end lost 3 bases, the J end lost 0 bases, and 15 bases lay between the germline ends. The CDR3 loop spans 17 amino acids. The germline V gene encodes CDR1 MNHNS and CDR2 SASEGT. As DNA, the CDR3 is TGTGCCAGCAGTGAGGAGGGATATCCGAGCTCCTACAATGAGCAGTTCTTC. Protein: CASSEEGYPSSYNEQFF.

The chain is built from TRBV9 and TRBJ2-3; perhaps TRBD2 as D (6 bases). Trimming shortened V by 4 bases and J by 1 base, and 13 bases separated the two germline ends. CDR1 and CDR2 from the germline V gene are SGDLS and YYNGEE. CDR3 length equals 15 residues. Here the CDR3 reads CASSQRGTGTDTQYF. CDR3 coding DNA: TGTGCCAGCAGCCAACGGGGGACGGGCACAGATACGCAGTATTTT.

This clone was seen a single time. The chain carries TRBV5-1 and TRBJ2-1; D might be TRBD1 (6 bases). The CDR3 has 16 amino acids. Germline V gene lookup returns CDR1 SGHRS and CDR2 YFSETQ. The ends were cut back, 0 bases at V and 0 bases at J, with 10 bases in the middle. This chain's CDR3 is CASSLVGQISYNEQFF. In DNA form, the CDR3 reads TGCGCCAGCAGCTTGGTTGGACAGATCTCCTACAATGAGCAGTTCTTC.

The chain joins TRBV14 to TRBJ2-1; 13 bases agree with TRBD2. After removal of 4 bases from V and 8 bases from J, the junction contained 5 bases not matched to a gene. The CDR3 has 15 residues. Germline V CDR1 and CDR2: SGHDN, FVKESK. The CDR3 DNA is TGTGCCAGCAGCCGGACTAGCGGGAGTTGGGATGAGCAGTTCTTC. Its translation is CASSRTSGSWDEQFF. The variable domain in full, completed from reference TRBV14 and TRBJ2-1, reads EAGVTQFPSHSVIEKGQTVTLRCDPISGHDNLYWYRRVMGKEIKFLLHFVKESKQDESGMPNNRFLAERTGGTYSTLKVQPAELEDSGVYFCASSRTSGSWDEQFFGPGTRLTVL.

V and J are TRBV28 and TRBJ1-5, with D possibly matching TRBD1 (6 bases). Germline V gives CDR1 MDHEN, CDR2 SYDVKM. V was pared by 0 bases and J by 9 bases, with 15 bases between. The CDR3 is 15 amino acids. CDR3 sequence (DNA): TGTGCCAGCAGTTTATGGGCGGGGGCCCAGGCGCCCCAGCATTTT. Its protein product is CASSLWAGAQAPQHF.

V usage is TRBV7-8 and J usage is TRBJ2-7, with 9 bases that match TRBD1. Trimming cost V 5 bases and J 3 bases; bases outside gene matches: 17. Germline CDR1 is SGHVS and CDR2 is FQNEAQ. The CDR3 length is 18 residues. The CDR3 loop reads CASSEGISWDREYYEQYF. The DNA for the CDR3 is TGTGCCAGCAGCGAAGGTATTAGTTGGGACAGGGAGTACTACGAGCAGTACTTC.

The chain links TRBV30 to TRBJ1-1; no clear D. The germline V gene encodes CDR1 GTSNPN and CDR2 SVGIG (reference sequence). The V and J ends lost 8 bases and 0 bases respectively, with 10 bases between them. The CDR3 runs to 12 residues. The CDR3 nucleotides are TGTGCCCGTCGGGGTTTGAACACTGAAGCTTTCTTT. It specifies CARRGLNTEAFF.

This clone was seen just once. The chain couples TRBV5-1 to TRBJ2-5; 7 bases agree with TRBD1. This CDR3 comprises 15 residues. CDR1 is SGHRS and CDR2 is YFSETQ in the germline V gene. The ends lost 5 bases at V and 5 bases at J; junction bases unmatched: 12. The CDR3 loop reads CASSLKGASRETQYF. The DNA of the CDR3 is TGCGCCAGCAGTTTGAAGGGGGCGAGCCGGGAGACCCAGTACTTC.

The chain carries TRBV11-2 and TRBJ2-7; tentative D call: TRBD1 (6 bases). The CDR3 is 13 residues long. The ends were cut back, 5 bases at V and 2 bases at J, with 10 bases in the middle. Per germline, CDR1 SGHAT and CDR2 FQNNGV. Here the CDR3 reads CASSRGQTYEQYF. CDR3 in DNA: TGTGCCAGCAGCCGAGGACAGACCTACGAGCAGTACTTC.

The chain joins TRBV2 to TRBJ2-7; D may be TRBD2 (6 bases). Deletions cut 8 bases from V and 6 bases from J, with 11 bases between. This CDR3 comprises 11 residues. Germline V gene lookup returns CDR1 SNHLY and CDR2 FYNNEI. Here the CDR3 reads CASGGTREQYF. CDR3 bases: TGTGCCAGCGGAGGGACTCGCGAGCAGTACTTC.

The gene calls are TRBV2 and TRBJ2-1; a possible D gene is TRBD2 (6 bases). Trimming pared 8 bases from V and 7 bases from J, leaving 18 bases between. Germline V gene lookup returns CDR1 SNHLY and CDR2 FYNNEI. This CDR3 region has 14 residues. The DNA for the CDR3 is TGTGCCAGCCACTTGCGGGGTGTGGCAAATGAGCAGTTCTTC. It encodes CASHLRGVANEQFF.

The chain employs TRBV4-2 and TRBJ2-5; D unresolved. Germline V gene lookup returns CDR1 LGHNA and CDR2 YNFKEQ. With 4 bases removed from V and 4 bases from J, the gap between germline ends came to 16 bases. The CDR3 consists of 15 residues. The CDR3 reads CASSRLASKGETQYF. The CDR3 bases are TGTGCCAGCAGCCGCTTAGCCAGTAAAGGAGAGACCCAGTACTTC.

This rearrangement joins TRBV2 to TRBJ2-7; 9 bases fit TRBD2. The V and J ends lost 6 bases and 7 bases, in that order; junction bases with no gene match: 10. Germline CDR1 reads SNHLY; CDR2 reads FYNNEI. This CDR3 is built from 14 residues. The CDR3 is CASRLAGRGGEQYF. CDR3 sequence (DNA): TGTGCCAGCAGACTAGCGGGTCGGGGCGGGGAGCAGTACTTC.

This clone was found once. V gene TRBV19 combines with J gene TRBJ2-7; 8 bases map to TRBD2. In germline, CDR1 is LNHDA, CDR2 SQIVND (reference sequence). This CDR3 region has 15 residues. The V and J ends lost 3 bases and 0 bases, in that order; junction bases with no gene match: 4. CDR3 amino acids: CASSIKRESSYEQYF. DNA for the CDR3: TGTGCCAGTAGTATTAAGCGGGAGAGCTCCTACGAGCAGTACTTC.

This chain joins TRBV2 and TRBJ2-3; D is undetermined. Trimming removed 6 bases from V and 4 bases from J, with 14 bases in between. The CDR3 covers 14 residues. Germline V gene sequence: CDR1 SNHLY, CDR2 FYNNEI. The CDR3, as DNA: TGTGCCAGCAGGGTCCGCGTAGTGGCAGATACGCAGTATTTT. It specifies CASRVRVVADTQYF.